This T cell receptor (beta chain) appears in the sequencing data of a study of early T cells in non-severe SARS-CoV-2 infection. TCRdb reprocessed the 5' RACE reads with MiXCR, giving one entry per CDR3 protein. The sample holds 50,000 to 60,000 distinct CDR3 sequences, roughly 8.7% seen once. The CDR3 covers 16 residues. The V end was cut by 7 bases, the J end by 0 bases, with 13 bases between. Germline CDR1 reads MNHEY; CDR2 reads SMNVEV (reference sequence). The source of this sequence is an adult who was a healthcare worker with PCR-confirmed SARS-CoV-2 infection or an uninfected control (not recorded which). Source: whole blood, taken at baseline. The chain is built from TRBV27 and TRBJ1-6; D call uncertain. Here the CDR3 reads CASTNRASSYNSPLHF. The CDR3 DNA reads TGTGCCAGCACGAACCGGGCGAGCTCCTATAATTCACCCCTCCACTTT.